The rows below give T cell receptor beta chains drawn from one sample of a study. TCRdb called the 5' RACE reads again in MiXCR, with one record for every CDR3 protein. This table holds 6,200 or so distinct CDR3 sequences, roughly 47% found once. Sequencing was carried out using naive CD4+ T cells sorted from a lymph node. These receptor sequences come from a female donor with breast cancer. Each CDR3 is given with its conserved first and last residue. The D gene is left open where the match is weak.

>TRBV5-6|-|TRBJ2-4
CASSSSTYLAKNIQYF
>TRBV7-3|TRBD2|TRBJ2-1
CASSQTGGRGGEQFF
>TRBV27|-|TRBJ2-3
CASSPRTFTDTQYF
>TRBV12-3/TRBV12-4|-|TRBJ2-5
CASSLSRETQYF
>TRBV6-5|TRBD1|TRBJ1-2
CASSSTGGGNGYTF
>TRBV5-1|TRBD1|TRBJ2-5
CASSRGQGRTQYF
>TRBV7-8|-|TRBJ2-7
CASSQYRDTSYEQYF
>TRBV28|-|TRBJ2-1
CASSPQDPRNYNEQFF
>TRBV6-5|TRBD1|TRBJ1-5
CASRLTGGNQPQHF
>TRBV20-1|TRBD2|TRBJ2-7
CSARATSRLADFGEQYF
>TRBV7-3|TRBD2|TRBJ2-3
CASSSPAGGDTQYF
>TRBV5-5|-|TRBJ1-1
CASSLSGDTEAFF
>TRBV15|-|TRBJ1-5
CATSYSNQPQHF